These 18 T cell receptor beta chains originate from one sample sequenced in a study of CD8 T cells in Susac syndrome. Reverse transcription of roughly 0.45 to 1 ug RNA was performed with random hexamers. TCRdb redid the calling of the immunoSEQ multiplex PCR reads with MiXCR, one entry per CDR3 protein. This table has 150,000 to 200,000 distinct CDR3 sequences, 90% to 95% appearing once. The source material was CD4+ T cells from PBMCs. These receptors all come from a human donor with Susac syndrome.

This chain links TRBV3-1 with TRBJ2-1; 11 bases map to TRBD2. The V segment lost 6 bases and the J segment 3 bases; nucleotides outside the gene matches: 4. The CDR3 sequence is 15 residues long. Looked up from germline, CDR1 is LGHDT and CDR2 is YNNKEL (reference sequence). The CDR3 region is CASSRSGGDYNEQFF. The CDR3 bases are TGTGCCAGCAGTCGTAGCGGGGGGGACTACAATGAGCAGTTCTTC.

The rearrangement joins TRBV20-1 to TRBJ2-5, with unresolved D. The V gene lost 6 bases and the J gene lost 5 bases, with 16 bases spanning the gap. The CDR3 length is 13 residues. Germline-derived CDR1 and CDR2 are DFQATT and SNEGSKA (reference sequence). CDR3 sequence (DNA): TGCAGTGCAAGTTGGCTCAAGTGGGAGACCCAGTACTTC. Its translation is CSASWLKWETQYF.

The chain links TRBV7-2 to TRBJ2-7; D is possibly TRBD2 (5 bases). Trimming removed 2 bases at V and 0 bases at J, with 14 bases between. The germline CDR1 and CDR2 sequences are SGHTA and FQGNSA. The length of the CDR3 is 16 residues. The CDR3: CASSLYAIGSSYEQYF. In DNA form, the CDR3 reads TGTGCCAGCAGCTTATATGCGATTGGGAGCTCCTACGAGCAGTACTTC.

The chain carries TRBV10-1 and TRBJ2-4; tentative D call: TRBD1 (6 bases). Trimming shortened V by 6 bases and J by 6 bases, and 9 bases separated the two germline ends. The CDR3 runs to 12 residues. Germline V gives CDR1 WNHNN, CDR2 SYGVQD (reference sequence). CDR3 nucleotides: TGCGCCAGCAGCGGACAGTCAAACATTCAGTACTTC. Translation gives CASSGQSNIQYF.

V gene TRBV5-1 combines with J gene TRBJ1-1, with 9 bases lining up with TRBD1. CDR3 size: 19 residues. Germline lookup yields CDR1 SGHRS and CDR2 YFSETQ. The junction had 19 bases not matched to a gene; V was cut back by 7 bases and J by 0 bases. This CDR3 reads CASSTGQGRQRFMNTEAFF. The CDR3 coding sequence is TGCGCCAGCTCGACAGGACAGGGGCGTCAACGATTTATGAACACTGAAGCTTTCTTT.

V and J are TRBV18 and TRBJ1-1; D not certain. The V gene's germline CDR1 is KGHSH and CDR2 LQKENI. V was shortened by 2 bases and J by 0 bases, with 13 bases between the two germline ends. The CDR3 consists of 16 residues. The CDR3 nucleotides read TGTGCCAGCTCACCAAGTGGGTACACTATGAACACTGAAGCTTTCTTT. This gives the protein CASSPSGYTMNTEAFF.

V is TRBV30 and J is TRBJ2-1, with 11 bases aligning to TRBD2. The CDR3 loop spans 13 amino acids. Germline V gene lookup returns CDR1 GTSNPN and CDR2 SVGIG (reference sequence). CDR3 nucleotide sequence: TGTGTGATAGCGGGGGGGCCAGGTGATGAGCAGTTCTTC. This gives the protein CVIAGGPGDEQFF.

The rearrangement joins TRBV30 to TRBJ1-6, with D tentatively TRBD1 (5 bases). V gave up 3 bases and J gave up 4 bases, with 10 bases separating them. This CDR3 comprises 14 residues. The germline CDR1 and CDR2 sequences are GTSNPN and SVGIG (reference sequence). CDR3 protein: CAWRFGTYNSPLHF. CDR3 sequence (DNA): TGTGCCTGGAGATTCGGGACTTATAATTCACCCCTCCACTTT.

V is TRBV20-1 and J is TRBJ2-4; D remains ambiguous. The CDR3 runs to 15 residues. CDR1 DFQATT and CDR2 SNEGSKA come from the germline V gene (reference sequence). V lost 6 bases, J lost 0 bases, and 15 bases lay in between. In DNA form, the CDR3 reads TGCAGTGCCCTCCAGACACACACAGCCAAAAACATTCAGTACTTC. Translated, it gives CSALQTHTAKNIQYF.

V usage is TRBV9 and J usage is TRBJ1-3; 7 positions match TRBD1. The V gene end was trimmed by 2 bases and the J gene end by 4 bases; junction bases not matched to a gene: 6. The CDR3 loop spans 15 amino acids. Germline V gene lookup returns CDR1 SGDLS and CDR2 YYNGEE. The CDR3 region is CASSVHGTAGNTIYF. CDR3 sequence (DNA): TGTGCCAGCAGCGTTCATGGGACAGCAGGAAACACCATATATTTT. Using reference TRBV9 and TRBJ1-3 for the parts outside the CDR3, the full variable domain is DSGVTQTPKHLITATGQRVTLRCSPRSGDLSVYWYQQSLDQGLQFLIQYYNGEERAKGNILERFSAQQFPDLHSELNLSSLELGDSALYFCASSVHGTAGNTIYFGEGSWLTVV.

V is TRBV11-2 and J is TRBJ2-2; D gene uncertain. Trimming took 3 bases from V and 5 from J, leaving 10 bases between them. This CDR3 comprises 14 residues. Germline CDR1 SGHAT, CDR2 FQNNGV. CDR3 sequence: CASSFRDPTGELFF. The CDR3 nucleotides are TGTGCCAGCAGCTTTAGAGACCCAACCGGGGAGCTGTTTTTT.

This clonotype turned up a few times. V is TRBV28 and J is TRBJ2-3, with unresolved D. The CDR3 totals 13 residues. Germline V CDR1 and CDR2: MDHEN, SYDVKM. V was pared by 5 bases and J by 0 bases, with 6 bases between. CDR3 residues: CASSADSTDTQYF. CDR3 nucleotide sequence: TGTGCCAGCAGTGCGGATAGCACAGATACGCAGTATTTT. The whole variable domain, filled in from reference TRBV28 and TRBJ2-3, reads DVKVTQSSRYLVKRTGEKVFLECVQDMDHENMFWYRQDPGLGLRLIYFSYDVKMKEKGDIPEGYSVSREKKERFSLILESASTNQTSMYLCASSADSTDTQYFGPGTRLTVL.

The V call is TRBV3-1, the J call TRBJ1-2; 7 nucleotides match TRBD1. The CDR3 runs to 16 residues. J lost 4 bases, V lost 0 bases, and 8 bases had no gene match. The germline gives CDR1 LGHDT, CDR2 YNNKEL (reference sequence). The CDR3 loop reads CASSQEKGATFYGYTF. CDR3 DNA sequence: TGTGCCAGCAGCCAAGAGAAGGGGGCGACCTTCTATGGCTACACCTTC.

The chain couples TRBV29-1 to TRBJ2-2; TRBD2 aligns across 8 bases. Germline assignment: CDR1 SQVTM and CDR2 ANQGSEA. Trimming at V came to 0 bases and at J to 3 bases, leaving 3 bases not matched to a gene. The CDR3 is made up of 15 amino acids. The CDR3, as DNA: TGCAGCGTTGAAGATCGCGGGGGGTACACCGGGGAGCTGTTTTTT. Protein: CSVEDRGGYTGELFF.

The chain carries TRBV9 and TRBJ2-1; D might be TRBD1 (6 bases). The V end was cut by 4 bases, the J end by 9 bases, with 17 bases between. Germline V gene sequence: CDR1 SGDLS, CDR2 YYNGEE. CDR3 length: 14 residues. The CDR3 coding sequence is TGTGCCAGCAGCCCGCCCGGACAGTTTCGTGAGCAGTTCTTC. Translated, it gives CASSPPGQFREQFF.

This clonotype has only one observation. The chain couples TRBV3-1 to TRBJ2-5; D may be TRBD1 or TRBD2 (5 bases each). The germline CDR1 and CDR2 sequences are LGHDT and YNNKEL (reference sequence). The CDR3 runs 12 residues. Between the trimmed V and J ends, which lost 1 base and 9 bases, there was a span of 9 bases. CDR3 sequence reads: CASSQVWGSQYF. CDR3 sequence (DNA): TGTGCCAGCAGCCAAGTCTGGGGGTCCCAGTACTTC.

This chain joins TRBV9 and TRBJ2-2; no clear D gene. V was pared by 3 bases and J by 1 base, with 4 bases between. This CDR3 spans 13 amino acids. Germline loops: CDR1 SGDLS, CDR2 YYNGEE. CDR3 in amino acids: CASSEWNTGELFF. The CDR3 region has the DNA TGTGCCAGCAGCGAATGGAACACCGGGGAGCTGTTTTTT.

This clonotype was seen just once. The chain links TRBV28 to TRBJ1-2, with D unresolved. Germline CDR1 reads MDHEN; CDR2 reads SYDVKM. Trimming stripped 6 bases from V and 8 bases from J, with 10 bases between. The CDR3 extends over 11 amino acids. The CDR3 loop reads CASSTARGYTF. The CDR3 DNA follows: TGTGCCAGCAGCACCGCCCGGGGCTACACCTTC.